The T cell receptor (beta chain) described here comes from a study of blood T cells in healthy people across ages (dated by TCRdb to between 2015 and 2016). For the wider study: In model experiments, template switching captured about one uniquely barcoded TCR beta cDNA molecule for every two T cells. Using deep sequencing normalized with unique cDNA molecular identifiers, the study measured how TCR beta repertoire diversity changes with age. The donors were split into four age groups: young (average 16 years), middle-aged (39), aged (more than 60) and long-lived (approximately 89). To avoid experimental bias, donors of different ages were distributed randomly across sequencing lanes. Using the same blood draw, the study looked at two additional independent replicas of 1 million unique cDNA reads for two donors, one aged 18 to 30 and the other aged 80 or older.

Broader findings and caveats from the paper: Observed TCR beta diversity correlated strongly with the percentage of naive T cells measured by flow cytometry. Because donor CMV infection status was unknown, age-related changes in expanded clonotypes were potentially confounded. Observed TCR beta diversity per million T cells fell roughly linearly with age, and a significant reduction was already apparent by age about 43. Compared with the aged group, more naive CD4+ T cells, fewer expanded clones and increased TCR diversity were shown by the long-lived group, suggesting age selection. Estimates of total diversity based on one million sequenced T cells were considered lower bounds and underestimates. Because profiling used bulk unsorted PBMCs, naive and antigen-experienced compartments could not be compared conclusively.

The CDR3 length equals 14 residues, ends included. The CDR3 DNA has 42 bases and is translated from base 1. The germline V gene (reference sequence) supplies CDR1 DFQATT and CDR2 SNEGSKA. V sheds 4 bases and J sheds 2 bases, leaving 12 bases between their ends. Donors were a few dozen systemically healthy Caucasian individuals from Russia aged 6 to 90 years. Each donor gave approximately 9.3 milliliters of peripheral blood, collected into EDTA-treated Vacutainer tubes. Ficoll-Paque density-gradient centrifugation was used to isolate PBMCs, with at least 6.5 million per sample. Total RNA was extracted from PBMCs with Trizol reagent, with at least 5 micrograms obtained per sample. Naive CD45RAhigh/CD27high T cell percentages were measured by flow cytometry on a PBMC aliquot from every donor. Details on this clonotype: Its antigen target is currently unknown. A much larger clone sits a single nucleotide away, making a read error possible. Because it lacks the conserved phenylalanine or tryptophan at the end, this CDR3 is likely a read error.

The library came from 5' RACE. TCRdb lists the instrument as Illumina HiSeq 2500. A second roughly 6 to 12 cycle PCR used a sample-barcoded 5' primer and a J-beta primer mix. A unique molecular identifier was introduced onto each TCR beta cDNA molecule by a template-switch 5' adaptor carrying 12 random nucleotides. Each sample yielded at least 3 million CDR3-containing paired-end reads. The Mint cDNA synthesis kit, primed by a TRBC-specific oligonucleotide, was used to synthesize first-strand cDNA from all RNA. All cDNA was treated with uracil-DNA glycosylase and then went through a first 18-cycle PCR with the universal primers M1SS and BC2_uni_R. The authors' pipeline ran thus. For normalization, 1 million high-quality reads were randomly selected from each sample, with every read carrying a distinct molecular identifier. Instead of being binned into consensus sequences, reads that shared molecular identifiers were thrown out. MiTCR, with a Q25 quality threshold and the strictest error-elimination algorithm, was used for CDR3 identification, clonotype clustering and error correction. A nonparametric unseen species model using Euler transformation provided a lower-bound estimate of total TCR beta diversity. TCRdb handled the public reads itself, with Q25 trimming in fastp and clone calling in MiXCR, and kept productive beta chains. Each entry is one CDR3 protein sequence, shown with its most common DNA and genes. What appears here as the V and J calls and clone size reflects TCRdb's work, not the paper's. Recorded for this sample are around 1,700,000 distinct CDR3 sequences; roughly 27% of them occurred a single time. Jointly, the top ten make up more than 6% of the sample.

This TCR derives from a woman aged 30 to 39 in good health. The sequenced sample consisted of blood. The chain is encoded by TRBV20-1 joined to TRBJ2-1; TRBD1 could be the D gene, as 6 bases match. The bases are TGCAGTGCTACCAGGGGTGTCGCCTACAATGAGCAGTTCTGC. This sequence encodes CSATRGVAYNEQFC.